The clone carrying this T cell receptor beta chain was seen a single time. A quantity of roughly 0.5 to 1 ug RNA underwent reverse transcription using random hexamers. The method of amplification for TCR beta CDR3 was immunoSEQ multiplex PCR, covering 54 Vbeta and 13 Jbeta. TCRdb called the immunoSEQ multiplex PCR reads again in MiXCR, with one record for every CDR3 protein. Of about 73,000 distinct CDR3 sequences listed, about 95% are singletons. CDR1 and CDR2 (germline): LNHDA, SQIVND (reference sequence). Trimming stripped 5 bases from V and 0 bases from J, with 8 bases between. This CDR3 spans 15 amino acids. These data belong to a study of CD8 T cells in Susac syndrome.

The chain is built from TRBV19 and TRBJ2-6, with D unclear. This sequence originates from a human donor with multiple sclerosis. Material for sequencing was CD8+ T cells from PBMCs. The CDR3 bases are TGTGCCAGTAGTCTATCCAACTCTGGGGCCAACGTCCTGACTTTC. Residues: CASSLSNSGANVLTF. Together with reference TRBV19 and TRBJ2-6, the CDR3 gives the full variable domain: DGGITQSPKYLFRKEGQNVTLSCEQNLNHDAMYWYRQDPGQGLRLIYYSQIVNDFQKGDIAEGYSVSREKKESFPLTVTSAQKNPTAFYLCASSLSNSGANVLTFGAGSRLTVL.